This T cell receptor (beta chain) comes out of a study of tumor and adjacent non-tumor tissue in lung cancer. A modified ARM-PCR protocol with three rounds of nested PCR amplified TCRbeta. MiXCR was run by TCRdb on the multiplex PCR reads, yielding one entry per CDR3 protein. The sample lists 75,000 to 90,000 distinct CDR3 sequences, 65% to 80% occurring once. This sample's RNA came from whole unsorted tissue. The normal lung tissue was taken more than 3 cm from the tumor edge. Trimming removed 3 bases from V and 4 bases from J, with 16 bases in between. The CDR3 length is 15 residues. Germline CDR1 reads SGHRS; CDR2 reads YFSETQ. Remarks on this clonotype: Given a much more abundant clone one base away, this may be a read error.

The source material was distant non-tumor lung tissue. The V gene is TRBV5-1, the J gene TRBJ2-5; the D gene is possibly TRBD2 (5 bases). The receptor was isolated from a woman in her 50s with non-small cell lung cancer. Written as DNA, the CDR3 is TGCGCCAGCAGCTCAACAGAGGGCCAAGGAGAGACCCAGTACTTC. It encodes CASSSTEGQGETQYF.